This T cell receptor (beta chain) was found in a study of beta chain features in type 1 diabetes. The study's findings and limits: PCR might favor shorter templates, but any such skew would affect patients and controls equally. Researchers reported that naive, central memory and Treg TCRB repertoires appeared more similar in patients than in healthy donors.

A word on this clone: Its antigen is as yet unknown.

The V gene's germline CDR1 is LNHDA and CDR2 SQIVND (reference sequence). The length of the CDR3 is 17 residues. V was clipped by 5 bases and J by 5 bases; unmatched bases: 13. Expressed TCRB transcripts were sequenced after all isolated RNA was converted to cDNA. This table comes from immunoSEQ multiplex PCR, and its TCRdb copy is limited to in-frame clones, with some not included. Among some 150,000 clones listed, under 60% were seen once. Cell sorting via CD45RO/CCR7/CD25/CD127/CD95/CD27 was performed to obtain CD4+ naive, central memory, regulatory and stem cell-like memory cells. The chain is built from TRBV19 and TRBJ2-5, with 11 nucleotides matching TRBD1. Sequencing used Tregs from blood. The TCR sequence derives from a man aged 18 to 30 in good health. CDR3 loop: CASSPGQGANLLETQYF. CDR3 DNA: TGTGCCAGTAGTCCCGGACAGGGGGCTAATTTATTGGAGACCCAGTACTTC. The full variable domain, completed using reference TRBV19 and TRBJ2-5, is DGGITQSPKYLFRKEGQNVTLSCEQNLNHDAMYWYRQDPGQGLRLIYYSQIVNDFQKGDIAEGYSVSREKKESFPLTVTSAQKNPTAFYLCASSPGQGANLLETQYFGPGTRLLVL.